The 6 T cell receptor beta chains below were found in one sample sequenced in a study of OX40 agonist ivuxolimab in advanced cancers. The table came from immunoSEQ multiplex PCR; TCRdb's copy has only in-frame clones and leaves some out. The sample has some 74,000 clones, about 85% seen once. Sequencing used CD4+ or CD8+ T cells sorted from blood, obtained in a trial of the OX40 agonist ivuxolimab. These receptors all stem from an adult with an advanced solid tumor such as melanoma, head and neck, liver or kidney cancer.

The CDR3 protein is CASSPLDSYEQYF. CDR3 DNA: TGTGCCAGCAGTCCCCTCGACAGCTACGAGCAGTACTTC. V is TRBV28 and J is TRBJ2-7; weak D call: TRBD1 (5 bases). From germline, CDR1 is MDHEN and CDR2 SYDVKM. The V gene lost 5 bases and the J gene lost 3 bases, with 11 bases spanning the gap. CDR3 length: 13 residues.

The count of this clone is one. The chain uses TRBV6-6 and TRBJ2-2, with D possibly being TRBD2 (6 bases). The CDR3 runs to 16 residues. Per germline, CDR1 MNHNY and CDR2 SVGAGI (reference sequence). V lost 2 bases and J lost 3, with 13 bases in between. This CDR3 reads CASSYGGVRYTGELFF. The DNA of the CDR3 is TGTGCCAGCAGTTACGGCGGGGTGCGGTACACCGGGGAGCTGTTTTTT.

This clone was seen only once. The chain combines TRBV7-2 with TRBJ2-5; D is ambiguous. Germline V gives CDR1 SGHTA, CDR2 FQGNSA. Trimming pared 1 base from V and 4 bases from J, leaving 4 bases between. CDR3 length: 12 residues. CDR3 protein: CASSLVRETQYF. CDR3 coding DNA: TGTGCCAGCAGCTTAGTACGAGAGACCCAGTACTTC.

V usage is TRBV29-1 and J usage is TRBJ2-7, with TRBD1 as a possible D gene (5 bases). The length of the CDR3 is 13 residues. V lost 3 bases and J lost 3, with 12 bases in between. Germline lookup yields CDR1 SQVTM and CDR2 ANQGSEA. CDR3 region: CSVEIPGFYEQYF. The CDR3 nucleotides read TGCAGCGTTGAGATCCCAGGGTTCTACGAGCAGTACTTC.

The chain employs TRBV18 and TRBJ2-3; 9 bases are a match to TRBD2. Germline-derived CDR1 and CDR2 are KGHSH and LQKENI. CDR3 length equals 18 residues. V lost 2 bases and J lost 4; bases outside the gene matches: 13. CDR3 sequence: CASSPGIGSSGEADTQYF. CDR3 DNA: TGTGCCAGCTCACCAGGGATTGGATCTAGCGGGGAGGCAGATACGCAGTATTTT. Full variable domain (rest looked up from reference TRBV18 and TRBJ2-3): NAGVMQNPRHLVRRRGQEARLRCSPMKGHSHVYWYRQLPEEGLKFMVYLQKENIIDESGMPKERFSAEFPKEGPSILRIQQVVRGDSAAYFCASSPGIGSSGEADTQYFGPGTRLTVL.

The gene calls are TRBV10-3 and TRBJ1-1, with D tentatively TRBD1 (5 bases). Trimming took off 2 bases at V and 9 bases at J, with 16 bases between the two ends. Germline V gene lookup returns CDR1 ENHRY and CDR2 SYGVKD. The CDR3 is 14 amino acids. This CDR3 is CAISEMGQGTQAFF. The CDR3 bases are TGTGCCATCAGTGAGATGGGCCAGGGAACCCAAGCTTTCTTT.